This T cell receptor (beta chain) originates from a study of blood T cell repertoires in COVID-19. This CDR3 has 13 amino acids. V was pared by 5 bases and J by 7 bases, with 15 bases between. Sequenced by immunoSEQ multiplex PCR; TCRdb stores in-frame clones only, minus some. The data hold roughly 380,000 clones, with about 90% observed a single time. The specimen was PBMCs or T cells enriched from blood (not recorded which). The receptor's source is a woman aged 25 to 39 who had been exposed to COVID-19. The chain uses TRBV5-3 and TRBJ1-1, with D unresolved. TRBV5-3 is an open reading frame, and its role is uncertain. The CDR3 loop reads CARSFRHSNEAFF. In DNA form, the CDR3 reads TGTGCCAGAAGTTTCAGACATTCAAATGAAGCTTTCTTT.